The 15 T cell receptor beta chains below come from one sample, sequenced in a study of long-term antiretroviral therapy in people with HIV. An immunoSEQ assay, version v3.0, was performed at survey level. The assay was immunoSEQ multiplex PCR, and TCRdb's table has in-frame clones only and misses some. The sample includes about 24,000 clones, approximately 88% of them seen just once. The material was unsorted PBMCs, obtained 4.1 to 4.5 years after starting antiretroviral therapy. The receptor source for this set is a man aged 25 to 45 with HIV.

The chain employs TRBV6-4 and TRBJ2-1, with 9 bases aligning to TRBD2. Losses at the gene ends were 0 bases for V and 2 bases for J; bases not matched to a gene: 2. Germline V CDR1 and CDR2: MRHNA, SNTAGT. CDR3 size: 16 residues. CDR3 sequence reads: CASSDSPSGTYNEQFF. Written as DNA, the CDR3 is TGTGCCAGCAGTGACTCCCCTAGCGGGACCTACAATGAGCAGTTCTTC.

The genes are TRBV18 and TRBJ1-2, with 10 bases aligning to TRBD1. The germline gives CDR1 KGHSH, CDR2 LQKENI. Trimming cost V 3 bases and J 6 bases; bases outside gene matches: 7. This CDR3 spans 15 amino acids. CDR3 nucleotide sequence: TGTGCCAGCTCACCGCTGGACAGGGGGATGGATGGCTACACCTTC. Protein sequence: CASSPLDRGMDGYTF. Full variable domain (outside the CDR3, taken from reference TRBV18 and TRBJ1-2): NAGVMQNPRHLVRRRGQEARLRCSPMKGHSHVYWYRQLPEEGLKFMVYLQKENIIDESGMPKERFSAEFPKEGPSILRIQQVVRGDSAAYFCASSPLDRGMDGYTFGSGTRLTVV.

This chain links TRBV7-6 with TRBJ2-3, with 10 bases identical to TRBD2. The V and J ends lost 5 bases and 2 bases, in that order; junction bases with no gene match: 7. The CDR3 totals 16 residues. Germline assignment: CDR1 SGHVS and CDR2 FNYEAQ. The CDR3 reads CASSRASGSVTDTQYF. The CDR3 DNA reads TGTGCCAGCAGCCGAGCTAGCGGGAGTGTCACAGATACGCAGTATTTT.

This clone was recorded once. The chain is built from TRBV5-6 and TRBJ1-3; D gene uncertain. This CDR3 is built from 13 residues. V lost 3 bases and J lost 0, with 4 bases in between. The germline gives CDR1 SGHDT, CDR2 YYEEEE. CDR3 coding DNA: TGTGCCAGCAGCTACGGCTCTGGAAACACCATATATTTT. It translates to CASSYGSGNTIYF.

The chain joins TRBV10-3 to TRBJ1-2, with D uncertain. This CDR3 comprises 13 residues. With 0 bases removed from V and 5 bases from J, the gap between germline ends came to 7 bases. Germline-derived CDR1 and CDR2 are ENHRY and SYGVKD. The CDR3 DNA reads TGTGCCATCAGTGAGTCTCGGGAATATGGCTACACCTTC. This gives the protein CAISESREYGYTF.

The rearrangement joins TRBV6-5 to TRBJ1-4; D call uncertain. Germline CDR1 MNHEY, CDR2 SVGAGI. The CDR3 is 13 residues long. V was shortened by 6 bases and J by 4 bases, with 9 bases between the two germline ends. The CDR3 DNA sequence: TGTGCCAGCAGCCTAGGACTTAATGAAAAACTGTTTTTT. Its protein is CASSLGLNEKLFF.

The sample holds a few counts of this clone. J is TRBJ1-2 and V is TRBV4-1; TRBD1 matches 7 bases. Germline CDR1 MGHRA, CDR2 YSYEKL. CDR3 length equals 13 residues. V gave up 0 bases and J gave up 6 bases; unmatched junction bases: 1. The CDR3 nucleotides read TGCGCCAGCAGCCAAGACAGGGGGGATGGCTACACCTTC. This gives the protein CASSQDRGDGYTF.

This clone showed up just once. The gene calls are TRBV27 and TRBJ2-7; 8 bases map to TRBD1. Germline V gene data show CDR1 as MNHEY and CDR2 as SMNVEV (reference sequence). The V gene end was trimmed by 2 bases and the J gene end by 7 bases; junction bases not matched to a gene: 13. This CDR3 has 16 residues. This chain's CDR3 is CASSLGAGGFPREQYF. The CDR3 DNA reads TGTGCCAGCAGTTTAGGGGCAGGGGGCTTCCCTAGGGAGCAGTACTTC.

This clone has just a few counts. The chain recombines TRBV6-1 with TRBJ1-4; TRBD1 might be the D (6 bases). Deletions cut 3 bases from V and 6 bases from J, with 8 bases between. The CDR3 runs 13 residues. CDR1 is MNHNS, CDR2 SASEGT, per germline. The CDR3 DNA is TGTGCCAGCAGTGAGGGGGCGCATGAAAAACTGTTTTTT. Translating gives CASSEGAHEKLFF.

This clone is a singleton in its sample. The rearrangement uses TRBV4-1 and TRBJ2-1; unclear D gene. Germline CDR1 MGHRA, CDR2 YSYEKL. The CDR3 consists of 9 residues. The germline V and J ends were trimmed by 9 bases and 8 bases, with 5 bases remaining between them. The CDR3 region has the DNA TGCGCCAGACGCGATGAGCAGTTCTTC. Translated, it gives CARRDEQFF.

This clone appeared a single time. This chain connects TRBV5-6 to TRBJ2-1, with D hard to call. Trimming removed 0 bases from V and 2 bases from J, with 9 bases in between. Germline V gene data show CDR1 as SGHDT and CDR2 as YYEEEE. The CDR3 is 15 amino acids. CDR3 in DNA: TGTGCCAGCAGCTTGGAAGGTTATCCCTACAATGAGCAGTTCTTC. Protein sequence: CASSLEGYPYNEQFF.

This chain joins TRBV30 and TRBJ2-7, with 7 nucleotides matching TRBD2. The CDR3 has 13 residues. CDR1 is GTSNPN, CDR2 SVGIG, per germline (reference sequence). The J segment lost 0 bases and the V segment lost 5 bases, leaving 4 bases of the junction unmatched. CDR3 sequence (DNA): TGTGCCTGGGGGGGAGGGGTCTCCTACGAGCAGTACTTC. Protein sequence: CAWGGGVSYEQYF.

The chain uses TRBV5-6 and TRBJ1-1; weak D call: TRBD1 (5 bases). Trimming cost V 4 bases and J 11 bases, with 18 bases left between them. This CDR3 contains 13 residues. The V gene's germline CDR1 is SGHDT and CDR2 YYEEEE. This chain's CDR3 is CASSPGQIFGAFF. The DNA of the CDR3 is TGTGCCAGCAGCCCGGGGCAGATTTTCGGGGCTTTCTTT.

This clone was seen a single time. The chain uses TRBV9 and TRBJ1-2; D gene uncertain. The V and J ends lost 0 bases and 8 bases respectively, with 11 bases between them. The germline V gene encodes CDR1 SGDLS and CDR2 YYNGEE. The CDR3 consists of 13 residues. The CDR3 sequence: CASSVAGKRGYTF. The CDR3 DNA sequence: TGTGCCAGCAGCGTAGCCGGGAAAAGAGGCTACACCTTC.

Only one count was recorded for this clone. The chain links TRBV5-1 to TRBJ2-5; tentatively, D is TRBD2 (5 bases). Trimming shortened V by 0 bases and J by 3 bases, and 9 bases separated the two germline ends. Germline V gene sequence: CDR1 SGHRS, CDR2 YFSETQ. The CDR3 spans 14 residues. The CDR3 region has the DNA TGCGCCAGCAGCTTGGTTTTCGGGGAAGAGACCCAGTACTTC. It yields the protein CASSLVFGEETQYF.